This T cell receptor (beta chain) derives from a study of T cell responses to AZD1222 COVID-19 vaccine. The CDR3 loop spans 18 amino acids. V was trimmed by 2 bases and J by 4 bases, leaving 26 bases between them. Looked up from germline, CDR1 is GTSNPN and CDR2 is SVGIG (reference sequence). The assay was immunoSEQ multiplex PCR, and TCRdb's table has in-frame clones only and misses some. The table includes 150,000 to 200,000 clones, roughly 92% detected once. This rearrangement joins TRBV30 to TRBJ1-2; TRBD1 is a possible D gene (5 bases). This material consisted of peripheral blood, taken 28 days after the second dose of the MenACWY control vaccine. The receptor was derived from an adult who received the MenACWY meningococcal vaccine as a control. The CDR3 DNA is TGTGCCTGGAGTCCTCTGAGGTCCCTGGTCTCGGGGGGCTATGGCTACACCTTC. Translated, it gives CAWSPLRSLVSGGYGYTF.